This T cell receptor (beta chain) was identified during a study of OX40 agonist ivuxolimab in advanced cancers. Study-level results: CD4+ and CD8+ blood T cells expanded clonally by week 6 at 0.1 to 3.0 mg/kg. CD8+ T cells were the subset that, on average, had more expanded clones than CD4+.

Sequenced by immunoSEQ multiplex PCR; TCRdb stores in-frame clones only, minus some. The sample contains about 50,000 clones, almost 90% of which appear only once. About this clone: What it recognizes is unknown.

The germline V gene has CDR1 DFQATT and CDR2 SNEGSKA (reference sequence). The CDR3 is made up of 11 amino acids. V was clipped by 0 bases and J by 7 bases, with 5 bases between them. V usage is TRBV20-1 and J usage is TRBJ2-3; D gene ambiguous. The receptor was isolated from an adult with an advanced solid tumor such as melanoma, head and neck, liver or kidney cancer. The sequencing here drew on CD4+ or CD8+ T cells sorted from blood, taken in a trial of the OX40 agonist ivuxolimab. CDR3 sequence reads: CSAREAHTQYF. CDR3 sequence (DNA): TGCAGTGCTAGAGAAGCCCATACGCAGTATTTT.